This T cell receptor (beta chain) was identified in a study of Ad26.COV2.S vaccination and SARS-CoV-2 variants (dated by TCRdb to the early 2020s). At the level of the whole study: Vaccine-arm donors were drawn from COV1001, a multicentre, randomized, double-blind, placebo-controlled phase I-IIa trial of Ad26.COV2.S in healthy adults. Ad26.COV2.S was administered intramuscularly at 5 x 10^10 or 1 x 10^11 viral particles, either as a single shot or as two shots given 56 days apart. Sequencing of the TCRbeta repertoire served to evaluate the specificity and breadth of SARS-CoV-2-reactive T cell receptors following Ad26.COV2.S vaccination. A total of 32 samples were included in the TCR-sequenced set, comprising approximately 20 Ad26.COV2.S vaccine recipients, 5 placebo recipients and 8 SARS-CoV-2 convalescent individuals. Trial participants were randomized into five groups of five: low-dose or high-dose Ad26.COV2.S given once or twice, or placebo on both occasions. Throughout the experiments and outcome assessment, investigators stayed blinded to trial group allocation. What the study reported, not specific to this receptor: The study was not powered for comparison of responses between vaccine doses or regimens. Substantial breadth of spike-specific CD8+ and CD4+ T cell responses was reported after vaccination. Non-spike TCR breadth was comparable between vaccine and placebo recipients, consistent with the vaccine containing only spike. It was noted by the authors that total T cell responses may have been underestimated by the TCR breadth and depth analyses. Compared with placebo recipients, Ad26.COV2.S recipients showed higher spike-specific TCR breadth (P = 0.0014).

Remarks on this clone: Its antigen remains unidentified. No much larger clone exists at a distance of one base, and base qualities are not known.

The meaning of the sample's treatment or condition label: roughly 20 received Ad26.COV2.S at low or high dose, single or two shots; five or six received placebo; per-sample allocation not given. Repertoires of vaccine and placebo recipients were sequenced from samples taken on day 63 after the first injection. Cohort 1b enrolled roughly 25 adults aged 18-55 years at a single site in Boston, USA, between 29 July and 7 August 2020. Ad26.COV2.S was a replication-incompetent adenovirus type 26 vector expressing a prefusion-stabilized SARS-CoV-2 spike protein from the original Wuhan strain. V is reduced by 5 bases and J by 0 bases, leaving a spacing of 7 bases between them. Via the germline V gene, CDR1 is SNHLY and CDR2 FYNNEI. The cysteine opens and the phenylalanine closes a CDR3 of 13 amino acids. Here the CDR3 DNA is all that survives: 39 bases in frame from base 1. The immunoSEQ Assay was used to sequence TCRbeta CDR3 regions. After extraction, genomic DNA underwent amplification by bias-controlled multiplex PCR, followed by high-throughput sequencing. Per the source publication's procedure: To quantify the absolute abundance of every unique TCRbeta CDR3 region, sequences were collapsed and filtered. T cell fraction was estimated by normalizing TCRbeta template counts to usable DNA, with usable DNA measured through amplification of reference genes found in all nucleated cells. Repertoire TCRs were annotated as SARS-CoV-2-specific when V gene, CDR3 amino acid sequence and J gene were exactly matched to a known reactive TCR set. The reference SARS-CoV-2 TCR set came from MIRA and was filtered for enrichment in COVID-19-positive ImmuneCODE repertoires, removing public or cross-reactive TCRs. Using the MIRA antigens, annotated TCRs were further analysed by specific ORF or by position within an ORF. Depth was the summed frequency of annotated unique rearrangements, while breadth was defined as annotated unique rearrangements over total unique productive rearrangements. Two-sided Wilcoxon rank-sum tests were used to compare TCR breadth between groups. TCRdb mirrors the immuneACCESS table, restricted to in-frame sequences. Some clones are absent from its copies; in checked studies, under half trace to an unresolved V gene, and the reason for the others is unknown. V, J and clone size were drawn from that table, and D and trimming were deduced from the DNA. This sample lists under 600,000 clones; about 88% were detected once. 1.5% to 2% of the sample is taken by the ten largest.

Sequenced here: peripheral blood, sampled in a trial of Ad26.COV2.S vaccine versus placebo. Recombination connected TRBV2 to TRBJ1-1, with the D gene not clear enough to name. This TCR was recovered from a person between 18 and 65 years old who received the Ad26.COV2.S COVID-19 vaccine or a placebo. The sequenced DNA: TGTGCCAGCAGTTCCCTGATGAACACTGAAGCTTTCTTT. It is translated as CASSSLMNTEAFF. The full variable domain, completed from the reference TRBV2 and TRBJ1-1 proteins outside the CDR3, reads EPEVTQTPSHQVTQMGQEVILRCVPISNHLYFYWYRQILGQKVEFLVSFYNNEISEKSEIFDDQFSVERPDGSNFTLKIRSTKLEDSAMYFCASSSLMNTEAFFGQGTRLTVV.